Below, 22 T cell receptor beta chains from the same sample are listed, as sequenced in a study of T cell responses to AZD1222 COVID-19 vaccine. Assay: immunoSEQ multiplex PCR; the TCRdb copy retains only in-frame clones and omits some. This sample has 200,000 or so clones, with 85% to 95% found just once. The material sequenced was peripheral blood, taken on day 0 of MenACWY control vaccination. Source of these receptors: an adult in good health.

The V and J genes are TRBV12-3 or TRBV12-4 and TRBJ1-1; D is ambiguous. V was clipped by 5 bases and J by 11 bases, with 18 bases between them. CDR3 length: 13 residues. CDR3 in DNA: TGTGCCAGCAGTCCCTCACAGCGCCGGCGGGCTTTCTTT. Amino acid sequence: CASSPSQRRRAFF.

The chain joins TRBV10-1 to TRBJ1-1; D is ambiguous. The length of the CDR3 is 12 residues. Germline V gene lookup returns CDR1 WNHNN and CDR2 SYGVQD (reference sequence). Between the trimmed V and J ends, which lost 3 bases and 7 bases, there was a span of 9 bases. CDR3 sequence reads: CASSDLTGEAFF. DNA for the CDR3: TGCGCCAGCAGTGACCTGACCGGTGAAGCTTTCTTT.

The genes are TRBV19 and TRBJ1-5, with 11 bases aligning to TRBD1. The CDR3 is made up of 17 amino acids. Germline V gives CDR1 LNHDA, CDR2 SQIVND (reference sequence). V was pared by 1 base and J by 7 bases, with 9 bases of the junction left unmatched. CDR3 bases: TGTGCCAGTAGTATAGGGACAGGGGGCGCCTCTAGGCAGCCCCAGCATTTT. Its translation is CASSIGTGGASRQPQHF.

This chain joins TRBV28 and TRBJ2-1; 8 nucleotides line up with TRBD2. CDR1 and CDR2 from the germline V gene are MDHEN and SYDVKM. V was clipped by 8 bases and J by 0 bases; unmatched bases: 12. The CDR3 has 17 residues. CDR3 region: CASFRGGPVSSYNEQFF. The CDR3 nucleotides read TGTGCCAGCTTTCGGGGGGGTCCCGTTAGCTCCTACAATGAGCAGTTCTTC.

The chain links TRBV27 to TRBJ2-1; TRBD1 agrees at 8 bases. The CDR3 sequence is 15 residues long. The trim removed 6 bases at V and 0 bases at J, leaving 4 bases unmatched. The V gene's germline CDR1 is MNHEY and CDR2 SMNVEV (reference sequence). The CDR3 DNA follows: TGTGCCAGCAGATCAGGACAGGGCTCCTACAATGAGCAGTTCTTC. Protein product: CASRSGQGSYNEQFF.

The chain has TRBV6-5 and TRBJ1-5; 10 nucleotides align to TRBD1. V lost 6 bases, J lost 6 bases, and 5 bases stayed unmatched. The CDR3 has 14 residues. Germline V lookup: CDR1 MNHEY, CDR2 SVGAGI. As DNA, the CDR3 is TGTGCCAGCAGGCTTGACAGGGGGCGTCAGCCCCAGCATTTT. This gives the protein CASRLDRGRQPQHF.

The V and J genes are TRBV19 and TRBJ1-2; 7 bases are a match to TRBD1. CDR1 is LNHDA and CDR2 is SQIVND in the germline V gene (reference sequence). The V gene end was trimmed by 7 bases and the J gene end by 7 bases; junction bases not matched to a gene: 12. The CDR3 extends over 14 amino acids. CDR3 region: CASTEAGTVGGYTF. The CDR3 DNA reads TGTGCCAGTACCGAAGCGGGGACAGTTGGTGGCTACACCTTC. The full variable domain, rest sourced from reference TRBV19 and TRBJ1-2, is DGGITQSPKYLFRKEGQNVTLSCEQNLNHDAMYWYRQDPGQGLRLIYYSQIVNDFQKGDIAEGYSVSREKKESFPLTVTSAQKNPTAFYLCASTEAGTVGGYTFGSGTRLTVV.

The chain combines TRBV10-3 with TRBJ2-1; tentatively, D is TRBD1 (6 bases). Germline CDR1 is ENHRY and CDR2 is SYGVKD. This CDR3 contains 15 residues. V shed 0 bases and J shed 6 bases, with 12 bases lying between them. The CDR3 DNA reads as TGTGCCATCAGTGAGTCGGTAGAGGGGGTCAATGAGCAGTTCTTC. Residues: CAISESVEGVNEQFF.

This chain joins TRBV11-1 and TRBJ2-1, with 11 bases fitting TRBD1. Trimming cost V 6 bases and J 3 bases; bases outside gene matches: 4. CDR1 and CDR2 (germline): SGHAT, FQDESV (reference sequence). The CDR3 has 15 residues. The CDR3 DNA reads as TGTGCCAGCAGGACCGGGACAGGGGGCTACAATGAGCAGTTCTTC. It translates to CASRTGTGGYNEQFF.

V usage is TRBV18 and J usage is TRBJ2-2, with D possibly being TRBD1 (5 bases). Germline-derived CDR1 and CDR2 are KGHSH and LQKENI. CDR3 length: 16 residues. V was shortened by 3 bases and J by 4 bases, with 15 bases between the two germline ends. The CDR3 DNA is TGTGCCAGCTCACCGCAGGGTCGGCGGAGCACCGGGGAGCTGTTTTTT. Translated: CASSPQGRRSTGELFF.

This chain joins TRBV3-1 (or the pseudogene TRBV3-2) and TRBJ1-1, with TRBD1 as a possible D gene (5 bases). The germline V gene has CDR1 LGHDT and CDR2 YNNKEL (reference sequence). V lost 6 bases and J 1 base, leaving 15 bases between the germline ends. The CDR3 length is 15 residues. The CDR3, as DNA: TGTGCCAGCAGTCGATTCGGGGGGGGGAACACTGAAGCTTTCTTT. This translates into CASSRFGGGNTEAFF.

This chain connects TRBV6-2 or TRBV6-3 to TRBJ2-5; 11 bases fit TRBD2. Germline-derived CDR1 and CDR2 are MNHEY and SVGEGT. The CDR3 spans 18 residues. V trimming: 3 bases; J trimming: 2 bases; junction bases outside the gene matches: 11. The CDR3 DNA sequence: TGTGCCAGCAGTTATAGTGGGCTAGCGGGGGGCATTCAAGAGACCCAGTACTTC. Amino acids: CASSYSGLAGGIQETQYF.

This clone was detected only once. This chain links TRBV6-6 with TRBJ1-2; D is unresolved. V lost 6 bases and J 2 bases, leaving 10 bases between the germline ends. Per germline, CDR1 MNHNY and CDR2 SVGAGI (reference sequence). CDR3 length: 13 amino acids. CDR3 bases: TGTGCCAGCAGGCTCGATCAAAACTATGGCTACACCTTC. This sequence encodes CASRLDQNYGYTF.

This chain joins TRBV25-1 and TRBJ1-6; D remains unclear. Germline V CDR1 and CDR2: MGHDK, SYGVNS. With 3 bases removed from V and 2 bases from J, the gap between germline ends came to 11 bases. The CDR3 length is 16 residues. The CDR3 loop is CASSESAIAYNSPLHF. As DNA, the CDR3 is TGTGCCAGCAGTGAGTCAGCTATCGCCTATAATTCACCCCTCCACTTT.

The genes are TRBV29-1 and TRBJ2-5; TRBD2 matches at 7 bases. Unmatched junction bases numbered 4, after V lost 6 bases and J lost 0 bases. The CDR3 runs to 13 residues. Germline assignment: CDR1 SQVTM and CDR2 ANQGSEA. The CDR3 DNA sequence: TGCAGCGTGAGGGGAGGGGACCAAGAGACCCAGTACTTC. Protein product: CSVRGGDQETQYF.

V usage is TRBV29-1 and J usage is TRBJ1-4, with D maybe TRBD1 (6 bases). CDR1 SQVTM and CDR2 ANQGSEA come from the germline V gene. The length of the CDR3 is 13 residues. V was clipped by 7 bases and J by 7 bases, with 16 bases between them. The CDR3 spells CSAATGFPEKLFF. CDR3 sequence (DNA): TGCAGCGCTGCAACAGGGTTTCCTGAAAAACTGTTTTTT.

V is TRBV28 and J is TRBJ2-3; no reliable D call. CDR1 MDHEN and CDR2 SYDVKM come from the germline V gene. The CDR3 totals 13 residues. The V gene lost 6 bases and the J gene lost 0 bases, with 7 bases spanning the gap. Here the CDR3 DNA reads TGTGCCAGCAGCCGTGACAGCACAGATACGCAGTATTTT. The encoded protein is CASSRDSTDTQYF.

The rearrangement uses TRBV12-3 or TRBV12-4 and TRBJ1-1, with 7 bases that match TRBD1. V dropped 11 bases and J dropped 0; count of bases not matched to a gene: 6. This CDR3 is built from 13 residues. CDR3 sequence (DNA): TGTGCCTCCAGGGGGGGCCTGAACACTGAAGCTTTCTTT. This codes for CASRGGLNTEAFF.

The chain uses TRBV15 and TRBJ2-7, with D unclear. V lost 0 bases, J lost 3 bases, and 9 bases lay in between. The CDR3 contains 14 residues. Germline assignment: CDR1 LNHNV and CDR2 YYDKDF (reference sequence). The CDR3 protein is CATSRDVADYEQYF. CDR3 DNA: TGTGCCACCAGCAGAGATGTGGCAGACTACGAGCAGTACTTC. The full variable domain, in which reference TRBV15 and TRBJ2-7 provide the parts outside the CDR3, is DAMVIQNPRYQVTQFGKPVTLSCSQTLNHNVMYWYQQKSSQAPKLLFHYYDKDFNNEADTPDNFQSRRPNTSFCFLDIRSPGLGDTAMYLCATSRDVADYEQYFGPGTRLTVT.

The gene calls are TRBV7-2 and TRBJ2-5; 7 bases line up with TRBD1. CDR3 length equals 13 residues. Germline V lookup: CDR1 SGHTA, CDR2 FQGNSA. The ends lost 7 bases at V and 7 bases at J; junction bases unmatched: 9. DNA of the CDR3: TGTGCCAGCACCAAGGGACAGTCAGGGACCCAGTACTTC. It encodes CASTKGQSGTQYF.

This chain connects TRBV5-6 to TRBJ1-1, with 7 nucleotides matching TRBD1. V shed 6 bases and J 10 bases; nucleotides not matched to a gene: 21. The CDR3 consists of 16 residues. Germline CDR1 SGHDT, CDR2 YYEEEE. CDR3 region: CASNKRQGTIASGAFF. DNA of the CDR3: TGTGCCAGCAACAAAAGACAGGGCACAATCGCTAGCGGAGCTTTCTTT.

The chain carries TRBV6-1 and TRBJ1-5; the D is unclear. The germline V gene encodes CDR1 MNHNS and CDR2 SASEGT. V lost 0 bases, J lost 9 bases, and 15 bases lay in between. CDR3 length: 15 residues. The CDR3 reads CASSEARVRGLPQHF. The CDR3, as DNA: TGTGCCAGCAGTGAAGCAAGGGTCCGGGGTTTGCCCCAGCATTTT.